The 25 T cell receptor beta chains reported below all come from one sample, sequenced in a study of shared clonotypes between healthy human individuals. Clones were sequenced by immunoSEQ multiplex PCR, and TCRdb holds only the in-frame ones, with some missing. Counted here are about 600,000 clones, roughly 79% occurring once; the ten biggest clones make up 9.5% to 15%. The sequencing sample was made of PBMCs. These TCRs come from a woman between 40 and 55 years old in good health. Some clones in this sample may be carry-over from other donors' samples.

The CDR3, as DNA: TGTGCCAGCACCCCGGTGAGGACCGACAATGAGCAGTTCTTC. As protein: CASTPVRTDNEQFF. The chain uses TRBV7-2 and TRBJ2-1; unclear D gene. V lost 7 bases and J 5 bases, leaving 15 bases between the germline ends. Germline V gene data show CDR1 as SGHTA and CDR2 as FQGNSA. This CDR3 comprises 14 residues.

This clone was detected only once. This chain uses TRBV5-1 with TRBJ2-3, with 9 bases identical to TRBD1. The germline V gene has CDR1 SGHRS and CDR2 YFSETQ. Trimming removed 4 bases from V and 1 base from J; junction bases left unmatched: 4. The CDR3 has 15 amino acids. In nucleotides, the CDR3 is TGCGCCAGCAGCACCCGGGACAGGGGCACAGATACGCAGTATTTT. This gives the protein CASSTRDRGTDTQYF.

This clone was observed once. The V gene is TRBV2, the J gene TRBJ1-2; 9 bases agree with TRBD1. Germline V gene lookup returns CDR1 SNHLY and CDR2 FYNNEI. The CDR3 contains 15 residues. V lost 5 bases, J lost 2 bases, and 6 bases stayed unmatched. The CDR3, as DNA: TGTGCCAGCAGTAGAGGACAGGGGAGGAACTATGGCTACACCTTC. Its translation: CASSRGQGRNYGYTF.

This chain connects TRBV4-1 to TRBJ2-1; D unclear. Germline loops: CDR1 MGHRA, CDR2 YSYEKL. The CDR3 runs 14 residues. The ends were cut back, 1 base at V and 8 bases at J, with 12 bases in the middle. The CDR3 nucleotides are TGCGCCAGCAGCCAAGGGTTAGGTGCAGATGAGCAGTTCTTC. It translates to CASSQGLGADEQFF.

V and J are TRBV29-1 and TRBJ2-3, with 9 bases matching TRBD2. This CDR3 is built from 16 residues. Germline V gene sequence: CDR1 SQVTM, CDR2 ANQGSEA. V was pared by 2 bases and J by 2 bases, with 8 bases of the junction left unmatched. The CDR3 sequence is CSVEPTSGSPTDTQYF. CDR3 sequence (DNA): TGCAGCGTTGAACCGACTAGCGGCAGCCCCACAGATACGCAGTATTTT.

This chain joins TRBV5-1 and TRBJ2-7; 10 bases are shared with TRBD2. Germline V gene lookup returns CDR1 SGHRS and CDR2 YFSETQ. There are 14 residues in the CDR3. V trimming: 2 bases; J trimming: 6 bases; junction bases outside the gene matches: 5. CDR3 bases: TGCGCCAGCAGCTTTGTATTAGCGGGAGGCGAGCAGTACTTC. Encoded protein: CASSFVLAGGEQYF. The full variable domain, in which reference TRBV5-1 and TRBJ2-7 provide the parts outside the CDR3, is KAGVTQTPRYLIKTRGQQVTLSCSPISGHRSVSWYQQTPGQGLQFLFEYFSETQRNKGNFPGRFSGRQFSNSRSEMNVSTLELGDSALYLCASSFVLAGGEQYFGPGTRLTVT.

This clone was picked up one time. The gene calls are TRBV10-2 and TRBJ2-7, with TRBD2 identical over 7 bases. The ends lost 7 bases at V and 4 bases at J; junction bases unmatched: 4. This CDR3 comprises 12 residues. Per germline, CDR1 WSHSY and CDR2 SAAADI. CDR3 residues: CASTGGSYEQYF. CDR3 nucleotides: TGCGCCAGCACCGGGGGGTCGTACGAGCAGTACTTC.

V is TRBV2 and J is TRBJ2-5; D may be TRBD1 or TRBD2 (5 bases each). Germline CDR1 SNHLY, CDR2 FYNNEI. This CDR3 has 14 residues. V dropped 6 bases and J dropped 5 bases, with 16 bases sitting between them. The CDR3 DNA reads TGTGCCAGCAGGGGACCGAGGGGTGGGGAGACCCAGTACTTC. Translation gives CASRGPRGGETQYF.

V is TRBV7-9 and J is TRBJ1-1; 9 bases agree with TRBD1. The CDR3 is made up of 15 amino acids. V was pared by 1 base and J by 4 bases, with 4 bases of the junction left unmatched. Germline V gives CDR1 SEHNR, CDR2 FQNEAQ (reference sequence). The chain's CDR3 is CASSLEQGAGTEAFF. The DNA of the CDR3 is TGTGCCAGCAGCTTAGAACAGGGGGCTGGCACTGAAGCTTTCTTT.

This clone was counted ten times or more. The V and J genes are TRBV7-2 and TRBJ1-4; the match to TRBD1 covers 7 bases. With V trimmed by 0 bases and J by 8 bases, 9 bases remained unmatched. Germline CDR1 SGHTA, CDR2 FQGNSA. CDR3 length equals 16 residues. This CDR3 reads CASSLAPQGVAEKLFF. The CDR3 DNA reads TGTGCCAGCAGCTTAGCGCCGCAGGGGGTAGCGGAAAAACTGTTTTTT.

This clone was found many times. The chain joins TRBV28 to TRBJ2-5, with D unclear. The V gene's germline CDR1 is MDHEN and CDR2 SYDVKM. V dropped 4 bases and J dropped 4 bases, with 4 bases sitting between them. The CDR3 consists of 11 residues. In nucleotides, the CDR3 is TGTGCCAGCAGTTATAGAGAGACCCAGTACTTC. This encodes CASSYRETQYF.

This clone appeared once. A much bigger clone sits one base away, suggesting this may be a read error. This chain uses TRBV18 with TRBJ2-7, with 7 nucleotides matching TRBD2. This CDR3 has 16 residues. CDR1 and CDR2 from the germline V gene are KGHSH and LQKENI. The junction had 12 bases not matched to a gene; V was cut back by 4 bases and J by 3 bases. CDR3 nucleotide sequence: TGTGCCAGCTCACGAGCGCATAGCGGGTCCGACTACGAGCAGTACTTC. This gives the protein CASSRAHSGSDYEQYF. The full variable domain, rest sourced from reference TRBV18 and TRBJ2-7, is NAGVMQNPRHLVRRRGQEARLRCSPMKGHSHVYWYRQLPEEGLKFMVYLQKENIIDESGMPKERFSAEFPKEGPSILRIQQVVRGDSAAYFCASSRAHSGSDYEQYFGPGTRLTVT.

The chain is built from TRBV7-2 and TRBJ1-2; 7 bases are a match to TRBD1. This CDR3 comprises 15 residues. With 4 bases clipped from V and 2 bases from J, the junction kept 7 bases outside the gene matches. Germline V gene sequence: CDR1 SGHTA, CDR2 FQGNSA. DNA for the CDR3: TGTGCCAGCAGCTACTCCGGGACAGTCAACTATGGCTACACCTTC. Protein: CASSYSGTVNYGYTF.

The V gene is TRBV6-5, the J gene TRBJ1-1; D unclear. The CDR3 has 15 amino acids. Trimming took 0 bases from V and 6 from J, leaving 14 bases between them. Germline V lookup: CDR1 MNHEY, CDR2 SVGAGI. CDR3 in amino acids: CASSYSTAGRPEAFF. For the CDR3, the DNA is TGTGCCAGCAGTTACTCGACGGCAGGTCGCCCTGAAGCTTTCTTT.

The chain uses TRBV10-3 and TRBJ2-7; no reliable D call. The CDR3 sequence is 12 residues long. Per germline, CDR1 ENHRY and CDR2 SYGVKD. V was clipped by 0 bases and J by 6 bases, with 6 bases between them. The CDR3 nucleotides are TGTGCCATCAGTGAGTCGCTCCGCGAGCAGTACTTC. This codes for CAISESLREQYF.

Worth noting for this clone: A read error may produce the germline difference seen at one junction end. The chain couples TRBV6-6 to TRBJ1-2, with 10 bases aligning to TRBD1. CDR3 length: 16 amino acids. CDR1 MNHNY and CDR2 SVGAGI come from the germline V gene (reference sequence). This CDR3 reads CACSPVGGQGGDVSTF. The CDR3 DNA sequence: TGTGCCTGCAGCCCCGTCGGCGGACAGGGGGGAGATGTATCCACCTTC.

This clone was seen only a few times. This chain connects TRBV7-9 to TRBJ2-5; TRBD2 matches 9 bases. There are 15 residues in the CDR3. Per the germline V gene, CDR1 is SEHNR and CDR2 is FQNEAQ (reference sequence). J lost 5 bases, V lost 1 base, and 5 bases had no gene match. CDR3: CASSLGGSGSETQYF. The CDR3, as DNA: TGTGCCAGCAGCTTAGGTGGTAGCGGGAGTGAGACCCAGTACTTC.

The chain employs TRBV19 and TRBJ2-7; D may correspond to TRBD1 or TRBD2 (5 bases each). Deletions cut 3 bases from V and 0 bases from J, with 12 bases between. The germline CDR1 and CDR2 sequences are LNHDA and SQIVND (reference sequence). The CDR3 is 15 residues long. CDR3 sequence: CASSIRDGNSYEQYF. CDR3 bases: TGTGCCAGTAGTATTCGGGACGGAAACTCCTACGAGCAGTACTTC. Looking up the rest from reference TRBV19 and TRBJ2-7 gives the full variable domain: DGGITQSPKYLFRKEGQNVTLSCEQNLNHDAMYWYRQDPGQGLRLIYYSQIVNDFQKGDIAEGYSVSREKKESFPLTVTSAQKNPTAFYLCASSIRDGNSYEQYFGPGTRLTVT.

V and J are TRBV27 and TRBJ2-3, with 12 nucleotides matching TRBD1. The CDR3 spans 17 residues. The germline CDR1 and CDR2 sequences are MNHEY and SMNVEV (reference sequence). With V trimmed by 4 bases and J by 4 bases, 9 bases remained unmatched. The CDR3 loop is CASSWGKGQGAADTQYF. The CDR3 region has the DNA TGTGCCAGCAGTTGGGGGAAGGGACAGGGGGCCGCAGATACGCAGTATTTT.

The rearrangement uses TRBV9 and TRBJ2-1, with TRBD2 matching over 7 bases. V lost 4 bases, J lost 7 bases, and 17 bases stayed unmatched. Germline V CDR1 and CDR2: SGDLS, YYNGEE. The CDR3 is made up of 17 amino acids. The CDR3 is CASSPSGWGGGGNEQFF. The CDR3 DNA follows: TGTGCCAGCAGCCCATCCGGTTGGGGGGGAGGCGGAAATGAGCAGTTCTTC.

The rearrangement joins TRBV27 to TRBJ2-3; D gene ambiguous. The germline V and J ends were trimmed by 2 bases and 4 bases, with 10 bases remaining between them. Germline CDR1 reads MNHEY; CDR2 reads SMNVEV (reference sequence). This CDR3 spans 14 amino acids. The CDR3 nucleotides are TGTGCCAGCAGTTTAGATGGGGTGGCAGATACGCAGTATTTT. This gives the protein CASSLDGVADTQYF.

This clone was observed a single time. One base separates it from a far larger clone, so it is likely a read error. This chain uses TRBV30 with TRBJ1-3; D gene ambiguous. This CDR3 comprises 12 residues. Germline V gene lookup returns CDR1 GTSNPN and CDR2 SVGIG (reference sequence). The CDR3 here is CAWSVPVTELLF. The CDR3 DNA is TGTGCCTGGAGTGTACCGGTAACGGAGCTGTTGTTT.

The V gene is TRBV10-3, the J gene TRBJ2-1; 7 nucleotides match TRBD2. Germline V gives CDR1 ENHRY, CDR2 SYGVKD. This CDR3 spans 16 amino acids. Trimming removed 3 bases from V and 8 bases from J; junction bases left unmatched: 13. The CDR3 DNA follows: TGTGCCATCAGTGAAGGGTTGGCTAGCGGAGGGGATGAGCAGTTCTTC. This sequence encodes CAISEGLASGGDEQFF.

In this sample, this clone turned up many times. The sample has other DNA sequences that encode this CDR3 too. The chain has TRBV29-1 and TRBJ1-5, with D possibly matching TRBD1 (5 bases). The CDR3 runs to 13 residues. CDR1 and CDR2 from the germline V gene are SQVTM and ANQGSEA. V lost 4 bases to trimming and J lost 3 bases, with 10 bases between them. CDR3 nucleotide sequence: TGCAGCGTTGTGGAACAGGTCAATCAGCCCCAGCATTTT. This translates into CSVVEQVNQPQHF. The variable domain in full, completed from reference TRBV29-1 and TRBJ1-5, reads SAVISQKPSRDICQRGTSLTIQCQVDSQVTMMFWYRQQPGQSLTLIATANQGSEATYESGFVIDKFPISRPNLTFSTLTVSNMSPEDSSIYLCSVVEQVNQPQHFGDGTRLSIL.

Worth noting for this clone: A much larger clonotype is one base distant, so this may be a read error. Other DNA sequences in the same sample also yield this CDR3. The chain is built from TRBV30 and TRBJ2-3, with 7 bases lining up with TRBD2. Trimming took 4 bases from V and 6 from J; bases not matched to a gene: 10. In germline, CDR1 is GTSNPN, CDR2 SVGIG (reference sequence). The CDR3 consists of 14 residues. The CDR3 DNA reads as TGTGCCTGGACTAGTGGGAGGGCCTCGGATACGCAGTATTTT. Protein sequence: CAWTSGRASDTQYF.